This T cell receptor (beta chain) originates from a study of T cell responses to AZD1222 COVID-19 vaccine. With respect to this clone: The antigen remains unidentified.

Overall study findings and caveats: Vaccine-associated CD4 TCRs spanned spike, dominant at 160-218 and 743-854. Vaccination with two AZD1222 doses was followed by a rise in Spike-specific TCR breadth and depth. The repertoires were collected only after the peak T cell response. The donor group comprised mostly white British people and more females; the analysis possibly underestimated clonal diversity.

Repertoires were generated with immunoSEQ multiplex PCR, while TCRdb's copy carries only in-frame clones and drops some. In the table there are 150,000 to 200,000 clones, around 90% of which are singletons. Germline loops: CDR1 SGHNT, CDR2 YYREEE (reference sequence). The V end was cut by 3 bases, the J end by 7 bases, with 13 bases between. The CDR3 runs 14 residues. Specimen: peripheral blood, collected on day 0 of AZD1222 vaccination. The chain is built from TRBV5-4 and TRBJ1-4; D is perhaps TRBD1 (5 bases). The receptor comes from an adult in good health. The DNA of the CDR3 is TGTGCCAGCAGCTCCGGGACCCAGGGTGAAAAACTGTTTTTT. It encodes CASSSGTQGEKLFF.